Below, 13 T cell receptor beta chains from the same sample are listed, as sequenced in a study of T cells in Graves' hyperthyroidism and ophthalmopathy. RNA transcripts provided the source from which TCR beta CDR3 regions were amplified. An initial round of RT-PCR targeting the TCR CDR3 relied on the HTBI primer set. Each CDR3 protein gets one entry after TCRdb re-called the multiplex PCR reads with MiXCR. The table records 300,000 to 450,000 distinct CDR3 sequences, around 15% of them present only once. The sample consisted of blood. The receptors come from a woman in her twenties or thirties with Graves' ophthalmopathy.

This clonotype was picked up many times. The chain links TRBV7-9 to TRBJ2-3, with TRBD2 identical over 16 bases. The length of the CDR3 is 17 residues. J lost 4 bases, V lost 7 bases, and 8 bases had no gene match. CDR1 SEHNR and CDR2 FQNEAQ come from the germline V gene (reference sequence). DNA of the CDR3: TGTGCCAGCACCACCGGGACTAGCGGGGGGGCGGCAGATACGCAGTATTTT. Its translation is CASTTGTSGGAADTQYF.

This clonotype was detected many times. The chain has TRBV11-3 and TRBJ2-7, with 8 bases fitting TRBD1. The CDR3 extends over 15 amino acids. With 5 bases clipped from V and 1 base from J, the junction kept 7 bases outside the gene matches. Germline assignment: CDR1 SGHNT and CDR2 YENEEA. CDR3 DNA: TGTGCCAGCAGCACAGGGGGACAGCGTTCCTACGAGCAGTACTTC. Translated: CASSTGGQRSYEQYF.

This clonotype was counted many times. The J gene is TRBJ2-3, the V gene TRBV27, with D uncertain. The CDR3 is made up of 12 amino acids. Germline V lookup: CDR1 MNHEY, CDR2 SMNVEV (reference sequence). The V and J ends lost 4 bases and 6 bases respectively, with 8 bases between them. CDR3 in amino acids: CASSSVGDTQYF. CDR3 in DNA: TGTGCCAGCAGTTCCGTGGGGGATACGCAGTATTTT.

This chain connects TRBV20-1 to TRBJ1-6; D is perhaps TRBD1 (5 bases). CDR1 is DFQATT, CDR2 SNEGSKA, per germline (reference sequence). Trimming removed 1 base at V and 6 bases at J, with 13 bases between. This CDR3 contains 15 residues. CDR3 protein: CSARVAAGTNSPLHF. CDR3 DNA sequence: TGCAGTGCTAGAGTGGCGGCAGGGACTAATTCACCCCTCCACTTT.

This clonotype was recorded many times. This chain joins TRBV27 and TRBJ1-5; weak D call: TRBD1 (5 bases). This CDR3 is 17 amino acids long. Per the germline V gene, CDR1 is MNHEY and CDR2 is SMNVEV (reference sequence). V was pared by 2 bases and J by 2 bases, with 16 bases between. The CDR3 nucleotides are TGTGCCAGCAGTTTAAGGTCGGGGGAGGTAGGCAATCAGCCCCAGCATTTT. It is translated as CASSLRSGEVGNQPQHF.

The CDR3 DNA is TGTGCCAGCAGCCCGCGGGGTGAGGGCTACACCTTC. Its protein is CASSPRGEGYTF. This chain joins TRBV9 and TRBJ1-2, with no clear D. This CDR3 contains 12 residues. Germline CDR1 SGDLS, CDR2 YYNGEE. V lost 4 bases to trimming and J lost 8 bases, with 12 bases between them. Full variable domain (rest looked up from reference TRBV9 and TRBJ1-2): DSGVTQTPKHLITATGQRVTLRCSPRSGDLSVYWYQQSLDQGLQFLIQYYNGEERAKGNILERFSAQQFPDLHSELNLSSLELGDSALYFCASSPRGEGYTFGSGTRLTVV.

The table lists this clonotype with many counts. The genes are TRBV20-1 and TRBJ2-1; 9 nucleotides match TRBD2. Per germline, CDR1 DFQATT and CDR2 SNEGSKA (reference sequence). Unmatched junction bases numbered 7, after V lost 6 bases and J lost 10 bases. CDR3 length equals 12 residues. As DNA, the CDR3 is TGCAGTGCAAACCCTCTAGCGGGGGAGCAGTTCTTC. It is translated as CSANPLAGEQFF.

This clonotype was seen ten or more times. The chain couples TRBV19 to TRBJ2-7; no definite D call. With 3 bases removed from V and 5 bases from J, the gap between germline ends came to 17 bases. The germline CDR1 and CDR2 sequences are LNHDA and SQIVND (reference sequence). The CDR3 extends over 15 amino acids. CDR3 amino acids: CASSILGGPSDEQYF. CDR3 DNA: TGTGCCAGTAGTATCCTGGGTGGTCCTTCGGACGAGCAGTACTTC.

This clonotype was seen only a few times. The chain links TRBV28 to TRBJ2-2, with TRBD2 identical over 13 bases. CDR1 and CDR2 from the germline V gene are MDHEN and SYDVKM. The V segment lost 6 bases and the J segment 4 bases; nucleotides outside the gene matches: 14. The CDR3 sequence is 19 residues long. The CDR3 is CASSISKGGTSGATGELFF. Written as DNA, the CDR3 is TGTGCCAGCAGCATTAGCAAAGGGGGGACTAGCGGGGCCACCGGGGAGCTGTTTTTT. Based on the CDR3 plus reference TRBV28 and TRBJ2-2, the full variable domain is DVKVTQSSRYLVKRTGEKVFLECVQDMDHENMFWYRQDPGLGLRLIYFSYDVKMKEKGDIPEGYSVSREKKERFSLILESASTNQTSMYLCASSISKGGTSGATGELFFGEGSRLTVL.

J is TRBJ1-4 and V is TRBV28; no clear D. V lost 7 bases and J 3 bases, leaving 15 bases between the germline ends. This CDR3 has 15 residues. Germline V CDR1 and CDR2: MDHEN, SYDVKM. CDR3 sequence reads: CASKGTLEANEKLFF. The CDR3 bases are TGTGCCAGCAAGGGCACACTGGAGGCTAATGAAAAACTGTTTTTT. Full variable domain (missing parts from reference TRBV28 and TRBJ1-4): DVKVTQSSRYLVKRTGEKVFLECVQDMDHENMFWYRQDPGLGLRLIYFSYDVKMKEKGDIPEGYSVSREKKERFSLILESASTNQTSMYLCASKGTLEANEKLFFGSGTQLSVL.

Many counts were recorded for this clonotype. The rearrangement links TRBV28 to TRBJ2-7, with TRBD1 as a possible D gene (5 bases). This CDR3 spans 17 amino acids. V lost 3 bases and J lost 1, with 19 bases in between. Germline loops: CDR1 MDHEN, CDR2 SYDVKM. The CDR3: CASSFSRVVDGSYEQYF. CDR3 nucleotides: TGTGCCAGCAGTTTCTCCAGGGTTGTTGATGGGTCCTACGAGCAGTACTTC.

This clonotype appeared many times. J is TRBJ1-5 and V is TRBV20-1, with 8 bases identical to TRBD1. This CDR3 spans 12 amino acids. The V gene's germline CDR1 is DFQATT and CDR2 SNEGSKA (reference sequence). Trimming at V came to 5 bases and at J to 6 bases, leaving 3 bases not matched to a gene. The CDR3 region is CSAGTGGQPQHF. CDR3 nucleotides: TGCAGTGCTGGGACAGGAGGTCAGCCCCAGCATTTT.

This clonotype was observed a handful of times. This sequence joins TRBV27 and TRBJ2-2; TRBD2 might be the D (6 bases). Germline V lookup: CDR1 MNHEY, CDR2 SMNVEV (reference sequence). The CDR3 contains 13 residues. V lost 6 bases to trimming and J lost 6 bases, with 11 bases between them. Written as DNA, the CDR3 is TGTGCCAGCAGGTGGGGAGGTGCCGGGGAGCTGTTTTTT. Protein product: CASRWGGAGELFF.